These 20 T cell receptor beta chains came from one sample sequenced in a study of cytomegalovirus exposure and HLA in healthy donors. The data were produced by immunoSEQ multiplex PCR, yet TCRdb's version contains in-frame clones alone and is incomplete. This sample yields 160,000 or so clones, of which roughly 84% are seen a single time; roughly a tenth belongs to the top ten. Sequenced input: PBMCs. These receptor sequences come from a man younger than 40 in good health and CMV-seropositive.

Points on this clone: The same CDR3 arises from other DNA sequences in this sample as well. The chain recombines TRBV11-2 with TRBJ1-5; TRBD1 is a possible D gene (5 bases). The length of the CDR3 is 14 residues. CDR1 and CDR2 from the germline V gene are SGHAT and FQNNGV. V lost 1 base to trimming and J lost 3 bases, with 7 bases between them. The CDR3 DNA is TGTGCCAGCAGCTTAGGACAGACCAATCAGCCCCAGCATTTT. Translation gives CASSLGQTNQPQHF.

The chain joins TRBV5-4 to TRBJ2-7; maybe TRBD1 (6 bases). Germline CDR1 is SGHNT and CDR2 is YYREEE (reference sequence). The V end lost 3 bases, the J end lost 5 bases, and 15 bases lay between the germline ends. The length of the CDR3 is 14 residues. The CDR3 bases are TGTGCCAGCAGCTCCCGACAGGAATCCAACGAGCAGTACTTC. This translates into CASSSRQESNEQYF.

The CDR3 DNA reads TGTGCCAGCAGTCTTAGCGGAGACCAAGAGACCCAGTACTTC. Amino acid sequence: CASSLSGDQETQYF. The chain uses TRBV9 and TRBJ2-5; maybe TRBD2 (6 bases). Germline V CDR1 and CDR2: SGDLS, YYNGEE. The CDR3 length is 14 residues. Trimming shortened V by 5 bases and J by 0 bases, and 11 bases separated the two germline ends.

The chain joins TRBV29-1 to TRBJ2-6; D may be TRBD1 (5 bases). The length of the CDR3 is 15 residues. Germline V gene sequence: CDR1 SQVTM, CDR2 ANQGSEA. The V end was cut by 3 bases, the J end by 2 bases, with 11 bases between. CDR3 sequence (DNA): TGCAGCGTTGAGCAGGGTTCGGCTGGGGCCAACGTCCTGACTTTC. Protein: CSVEQGSAGANVLTF.

The V call is TRBV9, the J call TRBJ1-1; TRBD1 agrees at 7 bases. Trimming cost V 7 bases and J 4 bases; bases outside gene matches: 10. The length of the CDR3 is 14 residues. The germline V gene encodes CDR1 SGDLS and CDR2 YYNGEE. In DNA, the CDR3 is TGTGCCAGCGGACAGGCCCCAGGGTCCACTGAAGCTTTCTTT. Amino acids: CASGQAPGSTEAFF.

The J gene is TRBJ2-2, the V gene TRBV28; the match to TRBD2 covers 8 bases. The CDR3 runs 17 residues. J gave up 4 bases and V 1 base, and 8 bases lay outside the gene matches. Germline assignment: CDR1 MDHEN and CDR2 SYDVKM. CDR3 amino acids: CASSLFSGSVLTGELFF. The CDR3 DNA follows: TGTGCCAGCAGTTTATTCAGCGGGAGCGTTCTCACCGGGGAGCTGTTTTTT.

The chain employs TRBV6-5 and TRBJ1-4; 8 bases align to TRBD1. Germline V gene lookup returns CDR1 MNHEY and CDR2 SVGAGI. The CDR3 has 13 amino acids. With 11 bases clipped from V and 6 bases from J, the junction kept 8 bases outside the gene matches. For the CDR3, the DNA is TGTGCCGGCTTGAAGACAGGGGATGAAAAACTGTTTTTT. Amino acids: CAGLKTGDEKLFF.

This clone occurred once. The chain recombines TRBV11-2 with TRBJ2-5, with TRBD1 matching over 8 bases. V lost 7 bases to trimming and J lost 0 bases; unmatched junction nucleotides: 4. The CDR3 loop spans 14 amino acids. From germline, CDR1 is SGHAT and CDR2 FQNNGV. The CDR3 DNA reads TGTGCCAGCACCCTGACAGGGGACCAAGAGACCCAGTACTTC. It yields the protein CASTLTGDQETQYF.

This sequence joins TRBV2 and TRBJ1-2; no firm D call. This CDR3 has 12 amino acids. Germline values: CDR1 SNHLY, CDR2 FYNNEI. V was clipped by 7 bases and J by 5 bases, with 11 bases between them. This CDR3 reads CASNRGNYGYTF. The CDR3 nucleotides read TGTGCCAGCAATCGGGGAAATTATGGCTACACCTTC.

The chain links TRBV6-1 to TRBJ2-2; no clear D. V was cut by 4 bases and J by 6 bases, with 12 bases left in between. The CDR3 totals 14 residues. Germline-derived CDR1 and CDR2 are MNHNS and SASEGT. The CDR3 DNA follows: TGTGCCAGCAGTGGACCTAGTGAGGCCGGGGAGCTGTTTTTT. The encoded protein is CASSGPSEAGELFF.

This sequence joins TRBV28 and TRBJ1-5; D uncertain. CDR1 is MDHEN, CDR2 SYDVKM, per germline. The CDR3 is 14 amino acids. V was trimmed by 7 bases and J by 1 base, leaving 11 bases between them. The CDR3 spells CASTPGGSNQPQHF. CDR3 nucleotides: TGTGCCAGCACTCCGGGTGGGAGCAATCAGCCCCAGCATTTT.

This chain joins TRBV13 and TRBJ2-3, with 9 positions matching TRBD2. V shed 5 bases, J shed 1 base, and the junction held 4 bases outside the gene matches. Germline values: CDR1 PRHDT, CDR2 FYEKMQ (reference sequence). This CDR3 has 15 amino acids. CDR3: CASSSSGSGTDTQYF. The CDR3 nucleotides are TGTGCCAGCAGCAGTAGCGGGAGCGGCACAGATACGCAGTATTTT.

V gene TRBV2 combines with J gene TRBJ2-5, with 11 nucleotides matching TRBD2. CDR1 and CDR2 (germline): SNHLY, FYNNEI. The CDR3 has 17 residues. With V trimmed by 5 bases and J by 1 base, 9 bases remained unmatched. Written as DNA, the CDR3 is TGTGCCAGCAGTCCCCGGCTAGCGGGGGGACCCCAAGAGACCCAGTACTTC. It encodes CASSPRLAGGPQETQYF.

The chain uses TRBV29-1 and TRBJ2-1; TRBD1 matches at 7 bases. The CDR3 has 13 residues. J was trimmed by 2 bases and V by 7 bases; bases with no gene match: 5. Germline V lookup: CDR1 SQVTM, CDR2 ANQGSEA. This chain's CDR3 is CSDRQGPYNEQFF. The CDR3 nucleotides are TGCAGCGACAGACAGGGCCCCTACAATGAGCAGTTCTTC.

The V gene is TRBV19, the J gene TRBJ2-7, with TRBD2 identical over 8 bases. The CDR3 length is 15 residues. Unmatched junction bases numbered 12, after V lost 5 bases and J lost 6 bases. The germline CDR1 and CDR2 sequences are LNHDA and SQIVND (reference sequence). The CDR3 here is CASSHGLALPGEQYF. In DNA, the CDR3 is TGTGCCAGTAGTCATGGACTAGCCCTTCCGGGCGAGCAGTACTTC.

The genes are TRBV7-6 and TRBJ2-2, with TRBD2 identical over 11 bases. The V gene end was trimmed by 3 bases and the J gene end by 6 bases; junction bases not matched to a gene: 3. This CDR3 has 15 amino acids. Germline V gives CDR1 SGHVS, CDR2 FNYEAQ. The DNA for the CDR3 is TGTGCCAGCAGCTTCCCGGGACTAGCGGCCGGGGAGCTGTTTTTT. Protein sequence: CASSFPGLAAGELFF.

The chain couples TRBV27 to TRBJ1-5; D ambiguous. Trimming stripped 5 bases from V and 3 bases from J, with 14 bases between. The CDR3 loop spans 15 amino acids. Per germline, CDR1 MNHEY and CDR2 SMNVEV (reference sequence). The CDR3 DNA sequence: TGTGCCAGCAGTCTCACCGGAGGGTTCAATCAGCCCCAGCATTTT. Translation: CASSLTGGFNQPQHF.

This chain joins TRBV9 and TRBJ2-3, with 7 bases identical to TRBD1. The CDR3 consists of 15 residues. Germline values: CDR1 SGDLS, CDR2 YYNGEE. V was pared by 3 bases and J by 3 bases, with 7 bases of the junction left unmatched. The CDR3 region is CASSGRQGRTDTQYF. CDR3 in DNA: TGTGCCAGCAGCGGACGACAGGGCCGAACAGATACGCAGTATTTT.

The chain couples TRBV15 to TRBJ1-5, with 7 bases matching TRBD1. The CDR3 loop spans 14 amino acids. Germline V CDR1 and CDR2: LNHNV, YYDKDF (reference sequence). Losses at the gene ends were 7 bases for V and 2 bases for J; bases not matched to a gene: 5. CDR3 sequence (DNA): TGTGCCACCAAGGGGGCGAGGGGCAATCAGCCCCAGCATTTT. As protein: CATKGARGNQPQHF.

The chain joins TRBV28 to TRBJ2-2, with 7 bases identical to TRBD1. The germline V gene encodes CDR1 MDHEN and CDR2 SYDVKM. The CDR3 has 15 residues. The ends lost 5 bases at V and 6 bases at J; junction bases unmatched: 9. The DNA for the CDR3 is TGTGCCAGCAGTATGCCGACAGGGAATGCCGGGGAGCTGTTTTTT. Protein sequence: CASSMPTGNAGELFF.